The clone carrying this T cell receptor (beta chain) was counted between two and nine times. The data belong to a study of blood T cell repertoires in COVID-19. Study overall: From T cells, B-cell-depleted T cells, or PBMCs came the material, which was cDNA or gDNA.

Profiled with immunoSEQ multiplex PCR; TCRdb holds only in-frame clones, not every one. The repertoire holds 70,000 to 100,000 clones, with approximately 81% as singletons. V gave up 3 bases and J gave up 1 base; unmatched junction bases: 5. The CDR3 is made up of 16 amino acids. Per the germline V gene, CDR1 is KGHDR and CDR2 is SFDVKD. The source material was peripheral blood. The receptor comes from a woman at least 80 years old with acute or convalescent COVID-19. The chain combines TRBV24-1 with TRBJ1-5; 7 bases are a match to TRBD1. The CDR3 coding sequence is TGTGCCACCAGTGATAGCAGGGGGATAAGCAATCAGCCCCAGCATTTT. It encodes CATSDSRGISNQPQHF.